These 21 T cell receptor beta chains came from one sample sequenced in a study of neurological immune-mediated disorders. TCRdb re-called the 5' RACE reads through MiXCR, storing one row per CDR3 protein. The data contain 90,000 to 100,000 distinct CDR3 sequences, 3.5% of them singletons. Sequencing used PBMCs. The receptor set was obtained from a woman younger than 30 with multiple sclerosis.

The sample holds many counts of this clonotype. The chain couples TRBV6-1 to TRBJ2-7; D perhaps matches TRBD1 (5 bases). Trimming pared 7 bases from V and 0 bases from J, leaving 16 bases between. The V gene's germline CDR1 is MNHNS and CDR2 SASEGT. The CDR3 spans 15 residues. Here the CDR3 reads CASKRRGRVSYEQYF. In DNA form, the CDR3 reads TGTGCCAGCAAACGTCGTGGCAGGGTCTCCTACGAGCAGTACTTC.

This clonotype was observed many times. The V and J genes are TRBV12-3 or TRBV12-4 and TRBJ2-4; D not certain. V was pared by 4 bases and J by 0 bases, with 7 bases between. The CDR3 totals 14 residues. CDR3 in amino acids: CASSSWGAKNIQYF. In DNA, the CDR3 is TGTGCCAGCAGTTCATGGGGAGCCAAAAACATTCAGTACTTC.

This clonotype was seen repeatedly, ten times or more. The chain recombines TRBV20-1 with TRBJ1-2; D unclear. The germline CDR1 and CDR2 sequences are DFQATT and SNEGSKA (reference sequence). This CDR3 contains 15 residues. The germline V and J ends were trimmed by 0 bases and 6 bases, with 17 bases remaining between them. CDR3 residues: CSARDPGGVSNGYTF. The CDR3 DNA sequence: TGCAGTGCTAGAGATCCGGGAGGAGTTAGCAATGGCTACACCTTC.

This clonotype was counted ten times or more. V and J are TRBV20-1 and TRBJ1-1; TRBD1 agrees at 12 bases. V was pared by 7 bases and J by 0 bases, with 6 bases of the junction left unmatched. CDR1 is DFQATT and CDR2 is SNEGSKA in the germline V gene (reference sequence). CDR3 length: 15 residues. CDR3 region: CSVPGQGALNTEAFF. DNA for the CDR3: TGCAGTGTTCCGGGACAGGGGGCGTTGAACACTGAAGCTTTCTTT.

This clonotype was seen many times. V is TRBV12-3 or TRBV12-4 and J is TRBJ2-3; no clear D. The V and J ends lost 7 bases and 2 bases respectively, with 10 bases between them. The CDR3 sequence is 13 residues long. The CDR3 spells CASILGFTDTQYF. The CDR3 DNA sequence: TGTGCCAGCATATTGGGATTCACAGATACGCAGTATTTT.

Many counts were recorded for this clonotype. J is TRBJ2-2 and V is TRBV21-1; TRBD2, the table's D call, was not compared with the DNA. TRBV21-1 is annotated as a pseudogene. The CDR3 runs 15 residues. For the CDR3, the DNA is TGTGCCAGCAGTTATAGCGGGAGTTACACCGGGGAGCTGTTTTTT. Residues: CASSYSGSYTGELFF.

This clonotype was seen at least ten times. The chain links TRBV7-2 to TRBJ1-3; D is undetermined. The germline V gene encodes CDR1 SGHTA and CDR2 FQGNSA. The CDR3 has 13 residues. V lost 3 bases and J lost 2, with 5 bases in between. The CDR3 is CASSFLAGNTIYF. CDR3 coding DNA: TGTGCCAGCAGCTTTTTGGCTGGAAACACCATATATTTT. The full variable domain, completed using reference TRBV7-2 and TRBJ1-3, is GAGVSQSPSNKVTEKGKDVELRCDPISGHTALYWYRQSLGQGLEFLIYFQGNSAPDKSGLPSDRFSAERTGGSVSTLTIQRTQQEDSAVYLCASSFLAGNTIYFGEGSWLTVV.

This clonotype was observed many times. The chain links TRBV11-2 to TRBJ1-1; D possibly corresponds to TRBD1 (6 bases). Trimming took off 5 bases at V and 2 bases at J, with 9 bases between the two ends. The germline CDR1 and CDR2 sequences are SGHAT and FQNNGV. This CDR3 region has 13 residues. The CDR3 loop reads CASSPRGNTEAFF. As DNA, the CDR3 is TGTGCCAGCAGCCCCAGGGGCAACACTGAAGCTTTCTTT.

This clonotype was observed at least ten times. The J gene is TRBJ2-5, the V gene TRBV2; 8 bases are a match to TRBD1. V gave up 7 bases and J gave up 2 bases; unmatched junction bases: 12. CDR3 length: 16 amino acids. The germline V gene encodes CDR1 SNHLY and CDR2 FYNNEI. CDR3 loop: CASTETWTGLQETQYF. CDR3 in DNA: TGTGCCAGCACCGAAACTTGGACAGGGTTACAAGAGACCCAGTACTTC.

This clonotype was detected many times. The CDR3 loop is CAWNREAEAFF. The CDR3 coding sequence is TGTGCCTGGAACAGGGAGGCTGAAGCTTTCTTT. The chain recombines TRBV30 with TRBJ1-1; TRBD1 is a possible D gene (6 bases). V was clipped by 4 bases and J by 6 bases, with 9 bases between them. The V gene's germline CDR1 is GTSNPN and CDR2 SVGIG (reference sequence). CDR3 size: 11 residues.

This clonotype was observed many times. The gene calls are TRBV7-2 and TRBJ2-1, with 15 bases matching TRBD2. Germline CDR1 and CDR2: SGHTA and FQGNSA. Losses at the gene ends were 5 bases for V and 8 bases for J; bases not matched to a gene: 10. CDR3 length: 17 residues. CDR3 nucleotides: TGTGCCAGCAGCGTAAGGACTAGCGGGGGGGCTTGGTATGAGCAGTTCTTC. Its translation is CASSVRTSGGAWYEQFF.

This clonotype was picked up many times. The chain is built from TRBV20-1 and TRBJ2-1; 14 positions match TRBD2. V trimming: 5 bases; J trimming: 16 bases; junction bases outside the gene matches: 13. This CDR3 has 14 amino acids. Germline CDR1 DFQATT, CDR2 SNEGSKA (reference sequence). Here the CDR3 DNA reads TGCAGTGCTCCAACGACTAGCGGGGGGGCCGGTACTTTCTTC. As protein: CSAPTTSGGAGTFF.

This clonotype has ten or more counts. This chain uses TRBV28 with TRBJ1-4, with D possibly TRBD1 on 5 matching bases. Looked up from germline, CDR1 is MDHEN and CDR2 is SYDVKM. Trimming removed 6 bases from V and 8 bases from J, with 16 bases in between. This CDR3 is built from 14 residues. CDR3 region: CASRTRRGGEKLFF. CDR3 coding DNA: TGTGCCAGCAGGACCCGGAGGGGTGGGGAAAAACTGTTTTTT.

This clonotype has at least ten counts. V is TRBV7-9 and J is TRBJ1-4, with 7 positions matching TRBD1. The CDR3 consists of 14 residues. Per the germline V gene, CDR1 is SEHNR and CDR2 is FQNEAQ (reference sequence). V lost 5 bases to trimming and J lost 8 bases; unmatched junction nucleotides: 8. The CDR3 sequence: CASSPRTGGEKLFF. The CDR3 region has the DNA TGTGCCAGCAGCCCTCGGACAGGTGGGGAAAAACTGTTTTTT.

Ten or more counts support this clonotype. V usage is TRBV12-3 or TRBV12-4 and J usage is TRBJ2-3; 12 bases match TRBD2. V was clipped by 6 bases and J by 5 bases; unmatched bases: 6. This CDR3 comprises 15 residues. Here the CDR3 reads CASRTSGGLRDTQYF. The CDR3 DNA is TGTGCCAGCAGGACTAGCGGGGGCCTCAGAGATACGCAGTATTTT.

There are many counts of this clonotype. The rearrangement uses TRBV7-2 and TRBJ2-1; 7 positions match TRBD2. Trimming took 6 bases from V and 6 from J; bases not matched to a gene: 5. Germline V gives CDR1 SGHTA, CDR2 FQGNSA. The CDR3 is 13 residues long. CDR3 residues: CASRFTGGNEQFF. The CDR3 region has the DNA TGTGCCAGCAGATTTACGGGGGGCAATGAGCAGTTCTTC. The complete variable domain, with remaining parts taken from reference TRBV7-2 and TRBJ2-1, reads GAGVSQSPSNKVTEKGKDVELRCDPISGHTALYWYRQSLGQGLEFLIYFQGNSAPDKSGLPSDRFSAERTGGSVSTLTIQRTQQEDSAVYLCASRFTGGNEQFFGPGTRLTVL.

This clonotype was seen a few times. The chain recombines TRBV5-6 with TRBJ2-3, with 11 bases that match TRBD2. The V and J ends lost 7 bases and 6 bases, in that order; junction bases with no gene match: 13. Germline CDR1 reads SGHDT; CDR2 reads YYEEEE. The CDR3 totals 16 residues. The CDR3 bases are TGTGCCAGCGGAGGGGGACTAGCGGACTCAACGGATACGCAGTATTTT. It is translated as CASGGGLADSTDTQYF.

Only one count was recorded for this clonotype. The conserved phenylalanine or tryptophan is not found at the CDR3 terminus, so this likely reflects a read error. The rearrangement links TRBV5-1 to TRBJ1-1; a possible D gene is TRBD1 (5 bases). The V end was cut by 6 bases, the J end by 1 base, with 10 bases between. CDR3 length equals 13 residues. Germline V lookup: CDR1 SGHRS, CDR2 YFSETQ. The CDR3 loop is CASNPGSNTEAFC. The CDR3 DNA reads TGCGCCAGCAATCCAGGGTCGAACACTGAAGCTTTCTGT.

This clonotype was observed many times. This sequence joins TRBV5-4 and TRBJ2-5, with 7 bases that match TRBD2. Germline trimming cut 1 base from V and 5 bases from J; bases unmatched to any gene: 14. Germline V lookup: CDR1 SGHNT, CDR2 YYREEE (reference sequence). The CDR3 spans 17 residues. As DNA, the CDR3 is TGTGCCAGCAGCTTGTCTTTGGGAGGGCGATACGGGGAGACCCAGTACTTC. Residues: CASSLSLGGRYGETQYF.

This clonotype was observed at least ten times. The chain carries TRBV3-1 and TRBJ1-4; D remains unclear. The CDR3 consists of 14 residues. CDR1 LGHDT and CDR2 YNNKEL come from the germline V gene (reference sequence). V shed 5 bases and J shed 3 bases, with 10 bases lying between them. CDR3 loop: CASSVRTANEKLFF. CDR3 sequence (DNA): TGTGCCAGCAGCGTCAGGACGGCTAATGAAAAACTGTTTTTT.

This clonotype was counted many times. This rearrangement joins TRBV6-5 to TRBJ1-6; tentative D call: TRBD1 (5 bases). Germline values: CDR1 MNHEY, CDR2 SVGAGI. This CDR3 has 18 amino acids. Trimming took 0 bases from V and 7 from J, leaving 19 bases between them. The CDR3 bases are TGTGCCAGCAGTTACTCTTCCGGGGCAGGGAATAAAAATTCACCCCTCCACTTT. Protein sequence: CASSYSSGAGNKNSPLHF.